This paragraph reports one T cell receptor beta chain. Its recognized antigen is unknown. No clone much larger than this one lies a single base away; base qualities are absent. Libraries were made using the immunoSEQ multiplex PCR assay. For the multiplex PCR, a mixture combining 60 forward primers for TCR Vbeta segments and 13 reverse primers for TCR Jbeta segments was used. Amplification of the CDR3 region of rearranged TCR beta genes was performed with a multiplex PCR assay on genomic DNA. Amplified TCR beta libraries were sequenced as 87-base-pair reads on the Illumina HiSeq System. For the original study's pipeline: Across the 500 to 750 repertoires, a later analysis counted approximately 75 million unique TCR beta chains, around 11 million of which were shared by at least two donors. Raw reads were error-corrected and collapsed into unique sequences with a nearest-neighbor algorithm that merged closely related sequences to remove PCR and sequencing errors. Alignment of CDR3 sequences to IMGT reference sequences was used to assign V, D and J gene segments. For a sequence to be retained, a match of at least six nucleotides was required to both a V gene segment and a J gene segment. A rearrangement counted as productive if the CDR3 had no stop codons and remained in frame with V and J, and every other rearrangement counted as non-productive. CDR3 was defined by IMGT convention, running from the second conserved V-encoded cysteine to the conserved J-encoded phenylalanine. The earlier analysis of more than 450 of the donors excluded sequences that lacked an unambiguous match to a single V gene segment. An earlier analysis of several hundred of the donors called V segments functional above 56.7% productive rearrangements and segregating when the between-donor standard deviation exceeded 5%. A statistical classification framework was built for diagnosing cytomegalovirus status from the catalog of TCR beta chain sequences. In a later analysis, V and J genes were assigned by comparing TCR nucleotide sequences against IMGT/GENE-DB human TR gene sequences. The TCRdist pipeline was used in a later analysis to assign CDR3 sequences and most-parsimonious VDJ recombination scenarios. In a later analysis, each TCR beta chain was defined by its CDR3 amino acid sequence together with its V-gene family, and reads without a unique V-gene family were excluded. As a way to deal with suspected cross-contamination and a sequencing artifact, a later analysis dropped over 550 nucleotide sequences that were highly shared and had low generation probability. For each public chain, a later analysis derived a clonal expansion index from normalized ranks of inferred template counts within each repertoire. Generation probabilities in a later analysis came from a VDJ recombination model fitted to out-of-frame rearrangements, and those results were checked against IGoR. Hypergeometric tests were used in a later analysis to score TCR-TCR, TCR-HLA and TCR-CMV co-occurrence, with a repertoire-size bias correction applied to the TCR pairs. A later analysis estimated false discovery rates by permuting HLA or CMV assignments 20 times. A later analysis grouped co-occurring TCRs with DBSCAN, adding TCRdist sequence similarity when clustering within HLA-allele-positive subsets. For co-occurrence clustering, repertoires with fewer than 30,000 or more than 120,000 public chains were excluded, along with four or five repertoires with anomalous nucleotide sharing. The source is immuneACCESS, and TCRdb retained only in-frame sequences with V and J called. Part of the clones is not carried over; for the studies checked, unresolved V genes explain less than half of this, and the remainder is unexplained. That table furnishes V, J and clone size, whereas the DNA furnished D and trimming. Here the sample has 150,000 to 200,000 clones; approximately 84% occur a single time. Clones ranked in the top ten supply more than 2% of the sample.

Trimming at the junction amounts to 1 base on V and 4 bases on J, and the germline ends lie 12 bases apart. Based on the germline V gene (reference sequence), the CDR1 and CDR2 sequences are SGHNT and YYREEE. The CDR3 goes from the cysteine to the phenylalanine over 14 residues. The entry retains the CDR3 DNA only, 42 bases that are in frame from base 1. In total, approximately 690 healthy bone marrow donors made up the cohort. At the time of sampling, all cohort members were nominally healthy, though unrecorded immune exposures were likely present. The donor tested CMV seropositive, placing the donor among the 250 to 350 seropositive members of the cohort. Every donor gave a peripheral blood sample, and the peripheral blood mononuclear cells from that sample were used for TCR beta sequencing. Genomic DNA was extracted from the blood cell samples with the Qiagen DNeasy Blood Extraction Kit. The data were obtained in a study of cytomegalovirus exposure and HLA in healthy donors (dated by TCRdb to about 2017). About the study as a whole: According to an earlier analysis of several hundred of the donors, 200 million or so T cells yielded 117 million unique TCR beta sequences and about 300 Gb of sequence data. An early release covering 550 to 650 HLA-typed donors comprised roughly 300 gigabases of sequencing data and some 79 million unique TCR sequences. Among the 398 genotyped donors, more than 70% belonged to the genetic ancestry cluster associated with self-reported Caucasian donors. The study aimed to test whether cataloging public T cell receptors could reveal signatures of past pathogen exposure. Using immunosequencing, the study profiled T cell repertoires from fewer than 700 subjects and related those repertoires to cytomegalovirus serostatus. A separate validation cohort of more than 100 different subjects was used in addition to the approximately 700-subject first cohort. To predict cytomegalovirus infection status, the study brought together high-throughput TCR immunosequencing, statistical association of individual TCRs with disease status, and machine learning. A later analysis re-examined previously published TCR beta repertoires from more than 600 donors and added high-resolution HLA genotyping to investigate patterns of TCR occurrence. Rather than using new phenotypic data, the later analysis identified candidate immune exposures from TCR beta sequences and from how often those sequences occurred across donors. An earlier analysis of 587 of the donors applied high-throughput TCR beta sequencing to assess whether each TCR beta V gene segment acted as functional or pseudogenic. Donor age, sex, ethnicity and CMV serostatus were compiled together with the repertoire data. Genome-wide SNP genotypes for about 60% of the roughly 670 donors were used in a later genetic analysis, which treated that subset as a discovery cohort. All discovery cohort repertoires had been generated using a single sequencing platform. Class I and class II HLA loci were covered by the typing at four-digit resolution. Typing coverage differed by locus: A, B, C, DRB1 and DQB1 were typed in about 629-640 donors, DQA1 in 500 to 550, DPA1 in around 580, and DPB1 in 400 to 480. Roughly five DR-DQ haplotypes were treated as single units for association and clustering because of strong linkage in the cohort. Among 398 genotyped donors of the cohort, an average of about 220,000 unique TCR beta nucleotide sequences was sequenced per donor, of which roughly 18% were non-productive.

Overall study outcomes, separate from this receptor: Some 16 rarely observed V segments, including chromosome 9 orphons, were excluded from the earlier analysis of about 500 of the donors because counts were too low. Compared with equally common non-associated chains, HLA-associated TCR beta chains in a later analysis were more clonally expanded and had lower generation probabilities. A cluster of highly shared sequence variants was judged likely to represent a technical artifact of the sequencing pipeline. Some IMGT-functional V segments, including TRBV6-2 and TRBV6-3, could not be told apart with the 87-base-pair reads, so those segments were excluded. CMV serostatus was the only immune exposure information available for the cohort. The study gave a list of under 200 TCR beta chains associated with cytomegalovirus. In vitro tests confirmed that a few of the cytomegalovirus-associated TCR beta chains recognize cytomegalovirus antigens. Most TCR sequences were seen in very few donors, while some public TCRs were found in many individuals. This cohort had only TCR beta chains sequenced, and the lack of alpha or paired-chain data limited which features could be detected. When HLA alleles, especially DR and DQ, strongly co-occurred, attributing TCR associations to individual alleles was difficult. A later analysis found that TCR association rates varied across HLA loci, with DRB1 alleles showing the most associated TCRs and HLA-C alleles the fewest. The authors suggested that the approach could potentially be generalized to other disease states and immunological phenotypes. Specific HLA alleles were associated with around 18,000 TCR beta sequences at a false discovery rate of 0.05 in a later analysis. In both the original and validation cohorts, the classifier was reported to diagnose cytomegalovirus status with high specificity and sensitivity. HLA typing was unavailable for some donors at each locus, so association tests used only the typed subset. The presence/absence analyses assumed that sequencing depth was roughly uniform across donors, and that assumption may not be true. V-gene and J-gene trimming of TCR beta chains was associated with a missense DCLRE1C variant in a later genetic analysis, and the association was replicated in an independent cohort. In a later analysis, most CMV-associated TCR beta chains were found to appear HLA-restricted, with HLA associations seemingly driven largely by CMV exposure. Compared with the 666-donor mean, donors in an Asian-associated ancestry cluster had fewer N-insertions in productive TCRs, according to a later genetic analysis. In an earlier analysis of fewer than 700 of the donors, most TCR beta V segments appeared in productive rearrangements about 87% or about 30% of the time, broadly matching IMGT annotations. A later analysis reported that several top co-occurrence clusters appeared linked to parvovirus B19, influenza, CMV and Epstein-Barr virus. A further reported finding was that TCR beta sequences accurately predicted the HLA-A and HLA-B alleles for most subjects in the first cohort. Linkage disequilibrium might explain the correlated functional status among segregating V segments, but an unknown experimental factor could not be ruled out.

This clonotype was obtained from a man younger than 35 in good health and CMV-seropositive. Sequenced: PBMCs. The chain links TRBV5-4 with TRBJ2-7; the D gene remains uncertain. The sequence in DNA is TGTGCCAGCAGCTTGTTAAACCGCGGATACGAGCAGTACTTC. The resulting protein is CASSLLNRGYEQYF.